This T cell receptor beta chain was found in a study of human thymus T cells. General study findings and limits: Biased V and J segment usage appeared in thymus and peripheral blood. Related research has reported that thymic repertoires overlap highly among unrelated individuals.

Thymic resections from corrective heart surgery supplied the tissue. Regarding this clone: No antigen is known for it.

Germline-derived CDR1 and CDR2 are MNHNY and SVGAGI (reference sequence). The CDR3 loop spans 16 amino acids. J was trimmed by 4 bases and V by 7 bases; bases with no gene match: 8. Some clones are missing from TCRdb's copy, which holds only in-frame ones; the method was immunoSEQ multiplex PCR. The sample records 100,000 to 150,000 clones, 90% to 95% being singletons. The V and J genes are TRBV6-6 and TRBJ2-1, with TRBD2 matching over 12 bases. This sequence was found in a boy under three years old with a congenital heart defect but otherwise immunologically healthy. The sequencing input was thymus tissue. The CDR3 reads CASINEGTSGYNEQFF. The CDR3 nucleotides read TGTGCCAGCATCAACGAGGGGACTAGCGGGTACAATGAGCAGTTCTTC.